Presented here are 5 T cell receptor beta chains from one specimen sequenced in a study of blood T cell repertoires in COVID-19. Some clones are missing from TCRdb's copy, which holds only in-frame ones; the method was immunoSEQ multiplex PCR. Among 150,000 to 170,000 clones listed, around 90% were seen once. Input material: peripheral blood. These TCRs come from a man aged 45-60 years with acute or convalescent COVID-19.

CDR3 region: CASSLDPGTSKTDTQYF. The CDR3 DNA follows: TGTGCCAGCAGCTTAGACCCCGGGACTAGCAAAACAGATACGCAGTATTTT. This sequence joins TRBV7-6 and TRBJ2-3, with 9 bases identical to TRBD2. Germline CDR1 and CDR2: SGHVS and FNYEAQ. Trimming at V came to 1 base and at J to 3 bases, leaving 8 bases not matched to a gene. The CDR3 runs to 17 residues.

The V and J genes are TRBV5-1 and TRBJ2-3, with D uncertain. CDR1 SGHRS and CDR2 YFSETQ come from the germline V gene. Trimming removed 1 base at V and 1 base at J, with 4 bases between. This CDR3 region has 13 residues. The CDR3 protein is CASSLTGTDTQYF. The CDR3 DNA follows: TGCGCCAGCAGCTTGACAGGCACAGATACGCAGTATTTT.

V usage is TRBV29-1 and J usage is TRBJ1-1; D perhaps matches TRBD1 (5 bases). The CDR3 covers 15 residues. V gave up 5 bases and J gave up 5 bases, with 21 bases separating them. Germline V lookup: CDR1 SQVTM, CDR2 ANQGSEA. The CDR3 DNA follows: TGCAGCGTTAGCGGGCCAGCGGGGGTGGAAACTGAAGCTTTCTTT. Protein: CSVSGPAGVETEAFF.

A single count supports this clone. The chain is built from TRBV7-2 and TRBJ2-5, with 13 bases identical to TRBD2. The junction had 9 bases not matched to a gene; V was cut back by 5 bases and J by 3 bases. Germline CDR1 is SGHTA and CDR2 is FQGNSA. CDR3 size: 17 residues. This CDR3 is CASSPGTSGALKETQYF. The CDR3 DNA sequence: TGTGCCAGCAGCCCCGGGACTAGCGGGGCCCTTAAAGAGACCCAGTACTTC.

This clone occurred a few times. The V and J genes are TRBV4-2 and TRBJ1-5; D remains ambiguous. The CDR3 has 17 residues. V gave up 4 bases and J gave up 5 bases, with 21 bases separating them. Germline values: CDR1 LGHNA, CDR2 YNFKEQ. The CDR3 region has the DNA TGTGCCAGCAGCCCAGCGGGTGGAGCCCTGATGGATCAGCCCCAGCATTTT. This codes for CASSPAGGALMDQPQHF.